Below, 13 T cell receptor beta chains from the same sample are listed, as sequenced in a study of blood T cell repertoires in COVID-19. Assay used: immunoSEQ multiplex PCR; TCRdb lists only in-frame clones, some missing. The sample consists of around 120,000 clones, less than 75% of them appearing once. The sequenced sample consisted of peripheral blood. The receptors come from a human donor with acute or convalescent COVID-19. The donor label of this sample is uncertain.

The rearrangement links TRBV6-5 to TRBJ1-1; D not certain. CDR1 is MNHEY and CDR2 is SVGAGI in the germline V gene. The CDR3 spans 13 residues. Trimming cost V 8 bases and J 4 bases, with 14 bases left between them. CDR3 loop: CASGVKFGTEAFF. CDR3 sequence (DNA): TGTGCCAGCGGAGTTAAATTCGGCACTGAAGCTTTCTTT.

The rearrangement uses TRBV7-3 and TRBJ2-3; 9 bases map to TRBD2. J gave up 3 bases and V 5 bases, and 6 bases lay outside the gene matches. Germline V gene sequence: CDR1 SGHTA, CDR2 FQGTGA. The CDR3 sequence is 15 residues long. The CDR3 loop reads CASSVRGGATDTQYF. For the CDR3, the DNA is TGTGCCAGCAGCGTTCGCGGGGGGGCAACAGATACGCAGTATTTT. Using reference TRBV7-3 and TRBJ2-3 for the parts outside the CDR3, the full variable domain is GAGVSQTPSNKVTEKGKYVELRCDPISGHTALYWYRQSLGQGPEFLIYFQGTGAADDSGLPNDRFFAVRPEGSVSTLKIQRTERGDSAVYLCASSVRGGATDTQYFGPGTRLTVL.

The J gene is TRBJ2-7, the V gene TRBV28, with D possibly being TRBD1 (6 bases). Trimming took off 5 bases at V and 2 bases at J, with 13 bases between the two ends. Germline V gene lookup returns CDR1 MDHEN and CDR2 SYDVKM. This CDR3 is 14 amino acids long. CDR3 sequence: CASSEGHQPYEQYV. The CDR3 DNA reads as TGTGCCAGCAGTGAGGGACACCAACCCTACGAGCAGTACGTC.

This chain joins TRBV7-9 and TRBJ1-3; D ambiguous. CDR1 is SEHNR and CDR2 is FQNEAQ in the germline V gene (reference sequence). The V gene lost 4 bases and the J gene lost 0 bases, with 10 bases spanning the gap. There are 15 residues in the CDR3. CDR3 in amino acids: CASSSSRTSGNTIYF. CDR3 bases: TGTGCCAGCAGCTCATCGCGCACCTCTGGAAACACCATATATTTT.

The chain couples TRBV11-2 to TRBJ2-1, with D possibly matching TRBD2 (5 bases). Germline-derived CDR1 and CDR2 are SGHAT and FQNNGV. V gave up 3 bases and J gave up 5 bases, with 8 bases separating them. The CDR3 is 13 amino acids. CDR3 residues: CASSFLTNNEQFF. CDR3 DNA: TGTGCCAGCAGCTTTTTGACTAACAATGAGCAGTTCTTC.

The chain couples TRBV7-2 to TRBJ2-3; 9 bases map to TRBD2. There are 15 residues in the CDR3. With V trimmed by 3 bases and J by 8 bases, 9 bases remained unmatched. In germline, CDR1 is SGHTA, CDR2 FQGNSA. Here the CDR3 reads CASSLRGGASGTQYF. CDR3 bases: TGTGCCAGCAGCTTGCGCGGGGGGGCATCGGGTACGCAGTATTTT.

Ten or more counts support this clone. V and J are TRBV11-2 and TRBJ2-5; TRBD2 is a possible D gene (6 bases). Trimming took 1 base from V and 1 from J, leaving 13 bases between them. Germline CDR1 is SGHAT and CDR2 is FQNNGV. The CDR3 extends over 16 amino acids. CDR3 in amino acids: CASSLGVGLIQETQYF. DNA of the CDR3: TGTGCCAGCAGCTTAGGAGTGGGACTTATCCAAGAGACCCAGTACTTC.

V gene TRBV9 combines with J gene TRBJ1-2; no definite D call. Germline lookup yields CDR1 SGDLS and CDR2 YYNGEE. Trimming pared 0 bases from V and 5 bases from J, leaving 14 bases between. The CDR3 totals 15 residues. The CDR3 DNA sequence: TGTGCCAGCAGCGTAGGTTCCGGGGTATCTTATGGCTACACCTTC. It is translated as CASSVGSGVSYGYTF.

The chain links TRBV7-8 to TRBJ2-1, with 10 positions matching TRBD2. Germline V gene sequence: CDR1 SGHVS, CDR2 FQNEAQ. This CDR3 spans 17 amino acids. V shed 0 bases, J shed 10 bases, and the junction held 12 bases outside the gene matches. DNA for the CDR3: TGTGCCAGCAGCTTAGCGCCCGCAGCGGGGGGGCACGTCGAGCAGTTCTTC. This gives the protein CASSLAPAAGGHVEQFF.

This clone has just a few counts. The chain links TRBV5-1 to TRBJ1-6, with D maybe TRBD1 (5 bases). The germline V and J ends were trimmed by 4 bases and 5 bases, with 13 bases remaining between them. This CDR3 is 15 amino acids long. Germline assignment: CDR1 SGHRS and CDR2 YFSETQ. DNA for the CDR3: TGCGCCAGCAGCACCCAGGGCTTGGATAATTCACCCCTCCACTTT. Its protein product is CASSTQGLDNSPLHF.

Here the CDR3 reads CASSASLETQYF. CDR3 nucleotides: TGCGCCAGCAGCGCGTCTCTGGAGACCCAGTACTTC. The rearrangement joins TRBV5-1 to TRBJ2-5; D gene uncertain. Per the germline V gene, CDR1 is SGHRS and CDR2 is YFSETQ. The CDR3 runs 12 residues. The V and J ends lost 4 bases and 5 bases respectively, with 9 bases between them.

The V gene is TRBV5-1, the J gene TRBJ2-1; 9 bases map to TRBD2. Looked up from germline, CDR1 is SGHRS and CDR2 is YFSETQ. This CDR3 is 15 amino acids long. V was clipped by 4 bases and J by 2 bases; unmatched bases: 4. The CDR3 loop reads CASSAGGGPYNEQFF. The DNA of the CDR3 is TGCGCCAGCAGCGCGGGGGGGGGCCCCTACAATGAGCAGTTCTTC. Full variable domain (outside the CDR3, taken from reference TRBV5-1 and TRBJ2-1): KAGVTQTPRYLIKTRGQQVTLSCSPISGHRSVSWYQQTPGQGLQFLFEYFSETQRNKGNFPGRFSGRQFSNSRSEMNVSTLELGDSALYLCASSAGGGPYNEQFFGPGTRLTVL.

The rearrangement links TRBV7-9 to TRBJ1-5, with D possibly matching TRBD1 (5 bases). CDR3 length: 13 amino acids. In germline, CDR1 is SEHNR, CDR2 FQNEAQ (reference sequence). Trimming shortened V by 5 bases and J by 5 bases, and 10 bases separated the two germline ends. The CDR3 region has the DNA TGTGCCAGCAGCGCCACAGGAGATCAGCCCCAGCATTTT. It encodes CASSATGDQPQHF.